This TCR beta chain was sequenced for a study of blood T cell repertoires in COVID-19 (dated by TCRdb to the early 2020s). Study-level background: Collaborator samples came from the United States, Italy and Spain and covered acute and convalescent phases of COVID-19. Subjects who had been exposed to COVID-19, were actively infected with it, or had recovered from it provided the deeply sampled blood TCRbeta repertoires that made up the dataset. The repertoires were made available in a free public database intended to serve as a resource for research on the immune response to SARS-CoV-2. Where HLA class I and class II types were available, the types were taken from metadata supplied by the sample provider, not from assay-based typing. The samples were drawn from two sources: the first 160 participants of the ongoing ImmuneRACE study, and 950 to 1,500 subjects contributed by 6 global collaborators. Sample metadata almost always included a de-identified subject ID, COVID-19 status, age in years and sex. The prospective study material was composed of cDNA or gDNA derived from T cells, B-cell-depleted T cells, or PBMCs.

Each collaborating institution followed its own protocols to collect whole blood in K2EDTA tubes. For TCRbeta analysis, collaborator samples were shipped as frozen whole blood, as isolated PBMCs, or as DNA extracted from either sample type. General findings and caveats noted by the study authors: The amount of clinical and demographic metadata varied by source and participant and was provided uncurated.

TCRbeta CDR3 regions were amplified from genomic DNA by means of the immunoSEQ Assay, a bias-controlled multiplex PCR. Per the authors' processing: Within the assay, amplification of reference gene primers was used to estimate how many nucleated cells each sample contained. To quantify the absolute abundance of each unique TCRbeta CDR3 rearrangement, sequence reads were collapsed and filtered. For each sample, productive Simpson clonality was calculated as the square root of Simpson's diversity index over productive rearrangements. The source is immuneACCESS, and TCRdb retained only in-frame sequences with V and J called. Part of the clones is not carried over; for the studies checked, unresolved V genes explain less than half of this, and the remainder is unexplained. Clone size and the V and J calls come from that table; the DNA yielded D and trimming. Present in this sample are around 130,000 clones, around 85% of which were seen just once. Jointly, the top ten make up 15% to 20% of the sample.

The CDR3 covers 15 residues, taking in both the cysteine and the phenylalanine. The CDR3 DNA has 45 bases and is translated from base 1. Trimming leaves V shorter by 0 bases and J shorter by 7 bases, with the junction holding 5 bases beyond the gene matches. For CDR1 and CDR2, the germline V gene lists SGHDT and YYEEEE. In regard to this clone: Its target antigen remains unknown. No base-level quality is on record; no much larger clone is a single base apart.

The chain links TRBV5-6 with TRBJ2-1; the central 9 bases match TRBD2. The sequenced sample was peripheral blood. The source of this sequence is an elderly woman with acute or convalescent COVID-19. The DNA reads TGTGCCAGCAGCTTGGGAGGACTAGCGTATAATGAGCAGTTCTTC. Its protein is CASSLGGLAYNEQFF.